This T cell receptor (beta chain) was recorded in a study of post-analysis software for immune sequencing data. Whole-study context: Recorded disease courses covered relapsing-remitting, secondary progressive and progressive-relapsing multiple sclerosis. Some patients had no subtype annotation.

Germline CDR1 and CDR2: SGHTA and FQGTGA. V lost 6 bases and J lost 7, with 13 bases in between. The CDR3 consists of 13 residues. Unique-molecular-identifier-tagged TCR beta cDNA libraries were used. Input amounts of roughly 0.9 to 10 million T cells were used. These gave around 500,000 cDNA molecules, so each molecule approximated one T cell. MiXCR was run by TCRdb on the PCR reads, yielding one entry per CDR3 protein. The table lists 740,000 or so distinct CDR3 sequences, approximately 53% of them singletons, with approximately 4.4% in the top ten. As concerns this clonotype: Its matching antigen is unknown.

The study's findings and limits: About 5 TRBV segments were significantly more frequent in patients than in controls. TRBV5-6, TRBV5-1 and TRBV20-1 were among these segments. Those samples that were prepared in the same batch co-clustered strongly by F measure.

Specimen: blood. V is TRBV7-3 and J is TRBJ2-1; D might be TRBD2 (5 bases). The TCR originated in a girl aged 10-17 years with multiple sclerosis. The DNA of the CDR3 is TGTGCCAGCAGGGGTGTGGGGAGAAATGAGCAGTTCTTC. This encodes CASRGVGRNEQFF.